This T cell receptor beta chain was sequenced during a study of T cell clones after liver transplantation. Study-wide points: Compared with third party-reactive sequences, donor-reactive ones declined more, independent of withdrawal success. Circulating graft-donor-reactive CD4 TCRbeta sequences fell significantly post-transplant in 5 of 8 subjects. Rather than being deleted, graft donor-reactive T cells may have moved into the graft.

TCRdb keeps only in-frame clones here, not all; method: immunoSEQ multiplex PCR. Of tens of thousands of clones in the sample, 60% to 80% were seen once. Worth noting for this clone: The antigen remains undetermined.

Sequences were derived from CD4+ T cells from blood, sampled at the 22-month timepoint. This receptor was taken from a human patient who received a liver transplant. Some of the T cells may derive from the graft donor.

The CDR3: CASSGQGSNEKLFF. Written as DNA, the CDR3 is TGTGCCAGCAGTGGACAGGGCTCTAATGAAAAACTGTTTTTT. The chain uses TRBV6-6 and TRBJ1-4, with 8 nucleotides matching TRBD1. CDR1 is MNHNY, CDR2 SVGAGI, per germline (reference sequence). Germline trimming cut 5 bases from V and 3 bases from J; bases unmatched to any gene: 2. The CDR3 has 14 amino acids.